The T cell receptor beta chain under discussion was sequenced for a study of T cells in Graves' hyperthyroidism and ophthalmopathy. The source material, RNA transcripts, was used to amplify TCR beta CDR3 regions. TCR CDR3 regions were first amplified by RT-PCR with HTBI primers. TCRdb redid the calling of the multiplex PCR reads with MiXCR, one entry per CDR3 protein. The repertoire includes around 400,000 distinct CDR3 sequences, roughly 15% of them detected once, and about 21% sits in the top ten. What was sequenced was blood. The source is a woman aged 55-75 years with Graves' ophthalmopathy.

CDR3 residues: CSARLTGISQPQHF. For the CDR3, the DNA is TGCAGTGCTAGATTGACAGGGATCTCTCAGCCCCAGCATTTT. The gene calls are TRBV20-1 and TRBJ1-5, with 7 bases fitting TRBD1. CDR3 size: 14 residues. Germline V gives CDR1 DFQATT, CDR2 SNEGSKA (reference sequence). V was clipped by 2 bases and J by 6 bases; unmatched bases: 7.